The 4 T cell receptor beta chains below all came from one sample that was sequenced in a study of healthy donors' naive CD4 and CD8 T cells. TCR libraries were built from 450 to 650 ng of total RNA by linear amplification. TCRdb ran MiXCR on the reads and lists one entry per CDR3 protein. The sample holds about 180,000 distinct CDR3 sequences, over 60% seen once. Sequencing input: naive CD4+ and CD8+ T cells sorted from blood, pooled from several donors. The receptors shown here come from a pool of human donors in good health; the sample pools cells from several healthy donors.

The CDR3 protein is CAISESVFSLAGFYEQYF. As DNA, the CDR3 is TGTGCCATCAGTGAGTCGGTGTTTTCGCTAGCGGGGTTCTACGAGCAGTACTTC. This chain uses TRBV10-3 with TRBJ2-7; 9 nucleotides line up with TRBD2. The CDR3 is 18 amino acids. Per germline, CDR1 ENHRY and CDR2 SYGVKD. V was pared by 0 bases and J by 3 bases, with 12 bases of the junction left unmatched.

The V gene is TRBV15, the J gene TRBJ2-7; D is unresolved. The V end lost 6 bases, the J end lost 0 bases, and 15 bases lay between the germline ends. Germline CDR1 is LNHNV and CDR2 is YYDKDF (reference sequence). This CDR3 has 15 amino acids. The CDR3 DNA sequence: TGTGCCACCAGGTTCTTCGCATACGCCTCCTACGAGCAGTACTTC. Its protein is CATRFFAYASYEQYF. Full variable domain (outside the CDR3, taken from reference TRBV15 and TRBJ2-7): DAMVIQNPRYQVTQFGKPVTLSCSQTLNHNVMYWYQQKSSQAPKLLFHYYDKDFNNEADTPDNFQSRRPNTSFCFLDIRSPGLGDTAMYLCATRFFAYASYEQYFGPGTRLTVT.

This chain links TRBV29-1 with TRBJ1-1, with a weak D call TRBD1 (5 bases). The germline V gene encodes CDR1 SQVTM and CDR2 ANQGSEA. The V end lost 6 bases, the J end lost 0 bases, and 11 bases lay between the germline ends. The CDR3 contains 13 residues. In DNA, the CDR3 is TGCAGCGTGCTCGGGGACTTGAACACTGAAGCTTTCTTT. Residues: CSVLGDLNTEAFF.

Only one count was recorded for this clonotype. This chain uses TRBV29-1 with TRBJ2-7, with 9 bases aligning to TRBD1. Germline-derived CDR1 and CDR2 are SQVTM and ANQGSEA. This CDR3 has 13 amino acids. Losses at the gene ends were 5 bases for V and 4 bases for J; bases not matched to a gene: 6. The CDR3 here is CSVNPTGGYEQYF. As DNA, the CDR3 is TGCAGCGTTAATCCGACAGGGGGGTACGAGCAGTACTTC.